Below are 17 T cell receptor beta chains sequenced from a single sample in a study of T cell responses to AZD1222 COVID-19 vaccine. TCRdb's copy holds only in-frame clones and misses some; the assay was immunoSEQ multiplex PCR. Found here are some 170,000 clones, around 92% of them singletons; the top ten hold around 1%. This material consisted of peripheral blood, taken 28 days after the second AZD1222 dose. All receptors derive from an adult who received the AZD1222 COVID-19 vaccine.

This chain uses TRBV20-1 with TRBJ2-7; D gene unclear. V lost 3 bases, J lost 6 bases, and 12 bases lay in between. CDR3 size: 12 residues. Germline assignment: CDR1 DFQATT and CDR2 SNEGSKA (reference sequence). The CDR3 DNA sequence: TGCAGTGCTAGTGTGCGGTTTGGCGAGCAGTACTTC. Residues: CSASVRFGEQYF.

The chain recombines TRBV30 with TRBJ1-5; 7 nucleotides agree with TRBD1. V was pared by 0 bases and J by 6 bases, with 8 bases of the junction left unmatched. The germline CDR1 and CDR2 sequences are GTSNPN and SVGIG (reference sequence). The CDR3 totals 15 residues. The CDR3 loop is CAWSVRQGGSQPQHF. DNA of the CDR3: TGTGCCTGGAGTGTACGACAGGGAGGGAGTCAGCCCCAGCATTTT.

The chain couples TRBV6-6 to TRBJ1-4; D perhaps matches TRBD1 (6 bases). Germline-derived CDR1 and CDR2 are MNHNY and SVGAGI (reference sequence). This CDR3 contains 14 residues. V dropped 0 bases and J dropped 8 bases, with 10 bases sitting between them. The CDR3 is CASSYSLQGEKLFF. CDR3 sequence (DNA): TGTGCCAGCAGTTACTCCCTACAGGGAGAAAAACTGTTTTTT.

V usage is TRBV7-9 and J usage is TRBJ1-2; D is undetermined. The germline gives CDR1 SEHNR, CDR2 FQNEAQ (reference sequence). V lost 3 bases, J lost 1 base, and 9 bases lay in between. The CDR3 is 14 amino acids. DNA of the CDR3: TGTGCCAGCAGCTTCGCCAGCTTTAACTATGGCTACACCTTC. It encodes CASSFASFNYGYTF.

The rearrangement uses TRBV9 and TRBJ1-5; 7 nucleotides line up with TRBD1. The V gene's germline CDR1 is SGDLS and CDR2 YYNGEE. The CDR3 totals 14 residues. V was clipped by 3 bases and J by 4 bases; unmatched bases: 4. CDR3 region: CASSGGQPNQPQHF. The DNA of the CDR3 is TGTGCCAGCAGCGGGGGACAGCCAAATCAGCCCCAGCATTTT.

The chain recombines TRBV12-3 or TRBV12-4 with TRBJ1-1; D is unresolved. The CDR3 runs to 13 residues. V lost 7 bases and J lost 5, with 14 bases in between. The CDR3 reads CASTVPRSTEAFF. As DNA, the CDR3 is TGTGCCAGCACCGTACCTAGGAGTACTGAAGCTTTCTTT.

This clone was found a few times. The chain is built from TRBV3-1 (or the pseudogene TRBV3-2) and TRBJ1-6; D gene uncertain. In germline, CDR1 is LGHDT, CDR2 YNNKEL (reference sequence). V shed 2 bases and J shed 4 bases, with 6 bases lying between them. The CDR3 consists of 14 residues. The CDR3 DNA sequence: TGTGCCAGCAGCCAACGGGAATATAATTCACCCCTCCACTTT. Amino acids: CASSQREYNSPLHF.

V usage is TRBV11-2 and J usage is TRBJ2-3, with 7 bases fitting TRBD2. CDR3 length: 15 amino acids. Germline-derived CDR1 and CDR2 are SGHAT and FQNNGV. V was pared by 5 bases and J by 1 base, with 6 bases of the junction left unmatched. This CDR3 is CASSARGFGTDTQYF. CDR3 bases: TGTGCCAGCAGCGCGCGGGGGTTTGGCACAGATACGCAGTATTTT. The full variable domain, rest sourced from reference TRBV11-2 and TRBJ2-3, is EAGVAQSPRYKIIEKRQSVAFWCNPISGHATLYWYQQILGQGPKLLIQFQNNGVVDDSQLPKDRFSAERLKGVDSTLKIQPAKLEDSAVYLCASSARGFGTDTQYFGPGTRLTVL.

This chain joins TRBV27 and TRBJ2-5; maybe TRBD1 (6 bases). Germline V gene lookup returns CDR1 MNHEY and CDR2 SMNVEV (reference sequence). CDR3 length: 13 amino acids. The germline V and J ends were trimmed by 6 bases and 5 bases, with 13 bases remaining between them. CDR3 coding DNA: TGTGCCAGCAGACTACAGGGAAGTGAGACCCAGTACTTC. It is translated as CASRLQGSETQYF.

The chain combines TRBV5-8 with TRBJ2-3, with 8 bases fitting TRBD1. CDR3 length: 17 amino acids. Germline V gene lookup returns CDR1 SGHTS and CDR2 YDEGEE. Trimming took 4 bases from V and 3 from J; bases not matched to a gene: 13. CDR3 region: CASSLLLETGVTDTQYF. The CDR3 DNA reads as TGTGCCAGCAGCCTCCTTCTAGAGACAGGGGTAACAGATACGCAGTATTTT.

This chain connects TRBV3-1 (or the pseudogene TRBV3-2) to TRBJ2-7; no reliable D call. The CDR3 covers 15 residues. V was shortened by 3 bases and J by 4 bases, with 16 bases between the two germline ends. The germline gives CDR1 LGHDT, CDR2 YNNKEL (reference sequence). The CDR3 coding sequence is TGTGCCAGCAGCCAGGGGTTCTCCGGGTCGTACGAGCAGTACTTC. Its translation: CASSQGFSGSYEQYF.

The V and J genes are TRBV6-5 and TRBJ1-2; D is perhaps TRBD1 (5 bases). Trimming removed 8 bases from V and 4 bases from J, with 20 bases in between. Germline V CDR1 and CDR2: MNHEY, SVGAGI. This CDR3 spans 15 amino acids. CDR3 region: CASEDSGTARYGYTF. In nucleotides, the CDR3 is TGTGCCAGCGAGGATTCCGGGACGGCCCGCTATGGCTACACCTTC.

The gene calls are TRBV6-2 or TRBV6-3 and TRBJ1-3, with D uncertain. Germline CDR1 reads MNHEY; CDR2 reads SVGEGT. The CDR3 totals 14 residues. The V end lost 4 bases, the J end lost 0 bases, and 7 bases lay between the germline ends. The CDR3 nucleotides are TGTGCCAGCAGTTGGGGAGACTCTGGAAACACCATATATTTT. The encoded protein is CASSWGDSGNTIYF.

This clone was seen a handful of times. The chain carries TRBV19 and TRBJ1-2; D is possibly TRBD1 (6 bases). The ends were cut back, 6 bases at V and 2 bases at J, with 16 bases in the middle. Per germline, CDR1 LNHDA and CDR2 SQIVND (reference sequence). This CDR3 is built from 15 residues. CDR3 DNA sequence: TGTGCCAGTAGCCTTCTGGGGGACAACAACTATGGCTACACCTTC. Translating gives CASSLLGDNNYGYTF.

The CDR3, as DNA: TGTGCCAGCAGCTCGGGGACAGGGGTTTCCTACGAGCAGTACTTC. Translating gives CASSSGTGVSYEQYF. The chain employs TRBV6-5 and TRBJ2-7; 10 nucleotides align to TRBD1. Germline CDR1 reads MNHEY; CDR2 reads SVGAGI. V dropped 6 bases and J dropped 1; count of bases not matched to a gene: 6. This CDR3 is 15 amino acids long.

The chain uses TRBV5-1 and TRBJ1-6; 12 nucleotides line up with TRBD1. Germline V gene lookup returns CDR1 SGHRS and CDR2 YFSETQ. V shed 3 bases, J shed 10 bases, and the junction held 14 bases outside the gene matches. This CDR3 has 18 amino acids. In DNA form, the CDR3 reads TGCGCCAGCAGCTCCACGTTCGGGACAGGGGGCCGTGAATCACCCCTCCACTTT. Its protein is CASSSTFGTGGRESPLHF.

This clone was found once. The chain joins TRBV18 to TRBJ1-6, with 8 bases aligning to TRBD1. Germline CDR1 reads KGHSH; CDR2 reads LQKENI. V was pared by 5 bases and J by 3 bases, with 3 bases of the junction left unmatched. The length of the CDR3 is 15 residues. CDR3 amino acids: CASSTTGDYNSPLHF. DNA of the CDR3: TGTGCCAGCTCAACGACAGGGGACTATAATTCACCCCTCCACTTT.